These 17 T cell receptor beta chains originate from one sample sequenced in a study of control samples from healthy donors and cancer patients. The assay was immunoSEQ multiplex PCR, and TCRdb's table has in-frame clones only and misses some. The data contain about 160,000 clones, nearly 96% of them singletons. Sequencing used blood. The receptors derive from a woman younger than 45 in good health.

V and J are TRBV11-3 and TRBJ2-1, with unresolved D. V was clipped by 6 bases and J by 10 bases, with 16 bases between them. The CDR3 sequence is 13 residues long. Germline V gives CDR1 SGHNT, CDR2 YENEEA. The CDR3 nucleotides read TGTGCCAGCAGTTACGGCGTCAGCACAGAGCAGTTCTTC. The encoded protein is CASSYGVSTEQFF.

This sequence joins TRBV29-1 and TRBJ2-7, with D possibly matching TRBD1 (5 bases). In germline, CDR1 is SQVTM, CDR2 ANQGSEA. V lost 1 base to trimming and J lost 13 bases, with 20 bases between them. This CDR3 has 13 amino acids. CDR3 coding DNA: TGCAGCGTTGAAGTAGGTAGTGAGGACACCGTATACTTC. Translation: CSVEVGSEDTVYF.

The chain has TRBV28 and TRBJ2-3, with 7 nucleotides matching TRBD2. After removal of 5 bases from V and 6 bases from J, the junction contained 8 bases not matched to a gene. The germline V gene encodes CDR1 MDHEN and CDR2 SYDVKM. The CDR3 spans 14 residues. CDR3 DNA: TGTGCCAGCAGTGTATTTGGGGGAGGGGATACGCAGTATTTT. It codes for CASSVFGGGDTQYF.

The chain is built from TRBV19 and TRBJ2-2; 9 bases line up with TRBD2. This CDR3 has 16 residues. The V gene's germline CDR1 is LNHDA and CDR2 SQIVND (reference sequence). V was pared by 8 bases and J by 4 bases, with 11 bases of the junction left unmatched. The CDR3 bases are TGTGCCAGTCTTTTCGCGGGAGGGCAGGTCACCGGGGAGCTGTTTTTT. It is translated as CASLFAGGQVTGELFF.

The chain combines TRBV3-1 (or the pseudogene TRBV3-2) with TRBJ1-2; 7 nucleotides align to TRBD1. The CDR3 runs to 13 residues. The V and J ends lost 4 bases and 3 bases, in that order; junction bases with no gene match: 2. CDR1 is LGHDT, CDR2 YNNKEL, per germline (reference sequence). CDR3 protein: CASSPDRDYGYTF. The CDR3 bases are TGTGCCAGCAGCCCTGACAGGGACTATGGCTACACCTTC.

CDR3 DNA: TGTGCCAGCAGCCGAGGACTGGAGGGGCGCGGTGAGCAGTTCTTC. It translates to CASSRGLEGRGEQFF. V is TRBV7-8 and J is TRBJ2-1; a possible D gene is TRBD2 (6 bases). Trimming took off 5 bases at V and 9 bases at J, with 20 bases between the two ends. The CDR3 totals 15 residues. Germline V lookup: CDR1 SGHVS, CDR2 FQNEAQ.

The rearrangement links TRBV19 to TRBJ2-5; D is possibly TRBD2 (5 bases). The V gene lost 5 bases and the J gene lost 7 bases, with 17 bases spanning the gap. CDR1 LNHDA and CDR2 SQIVND come from the germline V gene (reference sequence). The CDR3 has 14 amino acids. The CDR3 here is CASSVSAVRGTQYF. The DNA for the CDR3 is TGTGCCAGTAGTGTATCGGCAGTCCGGGGGACCCAGTACTTC.

This chain joins TRBV29-1 and TRBJ1-4, with D maybe TRBD1 (6 bases). The V end lost 7 bases, the J end lost 2 bases, and 8 bases lay between the germline ends. CDR3 length: 12 residues. Germline V gene sequence: CDR1 SQVTM, CDR2 ANQGSEA. CDR3 sequence: CSGGQTNEKLFF. CDR3 sequence (DNA): TGCAGCGGAGGACAGACTAATGAAAAACTGTTTTTT.

This chain connects TRBV2 to TRBJ1-2, with D perhaps TRBD1 (6 bases). Trimming removed 6 bases at V and 8 bases at J, with 16 bases between. CDR3 length equals 13 residues. Germline lookup yields CDR1 SNHLY and CDR2 FYNNEI. In nucleotides, the CDR3 is TGTGCCAGCAGCCGACAGGAATCCGGAGGCTACACCTTC. Translated, it gives CASSRQESGGYTF. The whole variable domain, filled in from reference TRBV2 and TRBJ1-2, reads EPEVTQTPSHQVTQMGQEVILRCVPISNHLYFYWYRQILGQKVEFLVSFYNNEISEKSEIFDDQFSVERPDGSNFTLKIRSTKLEDSAMYFCASSRQESGGYTFGSGTRLTVV.

The V and J genes are TRBV12-3 or TRBV12-4 and TRBJ2-5; tentative D call: TRBD1 (5 bases). Between the trimmed V and J ends, which lost 7 bases and 4 bases, there was a span of 13 bases. The CDR3 sequence is 13 residues long. As DNA, the CDR3 is TGTGCCAGCAAGGACATCAGCTTAGAGACCCAGTACTTC. This codes for CASKDISLETQYF.

CDR3 in amino acids: CASSQLAGNNEQFF. CDR3 in DNA: TGTGCCAGCAGCCAGCTAGCGGGAAATAATGAGCAGTTCTTC. The chain links TRBV3-1 (or the pseudogene TRBV3-2) to TRBJ2-1, with TRBD2 matching over 9 bases. The V gene end was trimmed by 3 bases and the J gene end by 7 bases; junction bases not matched to a gene: 4. Looked up from germline, CDR1 is LGHDT and CDR2 is YNNKEL (reference sequence). There are 14 residues in the CDR3.

The rearrangement joins TRBV7-9 to TRBJ2-7; 10 positions agree with TRBD2. The CDR3 is 15 residues long. V shed 5 bases and J 0 bases; nucleotides not matched to a gene: 4. The germline V gene has CDR1 SEHNR and CDR2 FQNEAQ (reference sequence). The CDR3 here is CASSLGTSVSYEQYF. As DNA, the CDR3 is TGTGCCAGCAGCCTCGGGACTAGCGTCTCCTACGAGCAGTACTTC.

The chain combines TRBV20-1 with TRBJ1-3, with unresolved D. Trimming shortened V by 4 bases and J by 4 bases, and 5 bases separated the two germline ends. This CDR3 has 11 residues. Germline-derived CDR1 and CDR2 are DFQATT and SNEGSKA (reference sequence). In DNA, the CDR3 is TGCAGTGCTACGAAGGGAAACACCATATATTTT. Protein sequence: CSATKGNTIYF.

This chain connects TRBV10-3 to TRBJ1-1; D is possibly TRBD1 (5 bases). This CDR3 spans 14 amino acids. Trimming left V 4 bases short and J 11 bases short, with 20 bases between. In germline, CDR1 is ENHRY, CDR2 SYGVKD. The CDR3 is CAISGPRDDSGAFF. The CDR3 region has the DNA TGTGCCATCAGTGGACCCCGGGACGATAGTGGTGCTTTCTTT.

In nucleotides, the CDR3 is TGCGCCAGCAGCAAGGAGGAAGGATATAATTCACCCCTCCACTTT. It yields the protein CASSKEEGYNSPLHF. The chain uses TRBV5-1 and TRBJ1-6; no definite D call. Trimming left V 4 bases short and J 4 bases short, with 12 bases between. Germline assignment: CDR1 SGHRS and CDR2 YFSETQ. This CDR3 comprises 15 residues.

The chain combines TRBV6-6 with TRBJ1-2, with 8 bases matching TRBD1. Per the germline V gene, CDR1 is MNHNY and CDR2 is SVGAGI (reference sequence). The CDR3 covers 15 residues. The junction had 7 bases not matched to a gene; V was cut back by 5 bases and J by 2 bases. The CDR3 bases are TGTGCCAGCAGTCAGTGGGCAGGGGGCAACTATGGCTACACCTTC. Its translation: CASSQWAGGNYGYTF.

The chain uses TRBV19 and TRBJ2-3, with 10 bases aligning to TRBD1. J was trimmed by 3 bases and V by 7 bases; bases with no gene match: 4. The CDR3 covers 14 residues. Germline CDR1 is LNHDA and CDR2 is SQIVND (reference sequence). As DNA, the CDR3 is TGTGCCAGTACCACGGGACAGGGGACAGATACGCAGTATTTT. This encodes CASTTGQGTDTQYF.